The source of this T cell receptor beta chain is a study of identical twins. This clonotype was counted between two and nine times. Antigen unknown. Study-level points and caveats: Interpretation of the results relied on cross-sectional statistical analysis and not on following the same donors. Out-of-frame TCR alpha sharing in monozygotic twins exceeded recombination model predictions. Out-of-frame beta chain sequences displayed weaker excess sharing between twins.

MiXCR was run by TCRdb on the 5' RACE reads, yielding one entry per CDR3 protein. The table records approximately 1.8 million distinct CDR3 sequences, about 31% of them present only once. The germline CDR1 and CDR2 sequences are SEHNR and FQNEAQ (reference sequence). V dropped 4 bases and J dropped 4 bases, with 19 bases sitting between them. CDR3 length: 16 residues. The origin of this receptor is a newborn girl in good health. The sequenced sample consisted of cord blood. V gene TRBV7-9 combines with J gene TRBJ2-5; no firm D call. The CDR3 spells CASSSRLTSGSETQYF. The CDR3 bases are TGTGCCAGCAGCTCGAGACTTACGTCGGGTTCAGAGACCCAGTACTTC.